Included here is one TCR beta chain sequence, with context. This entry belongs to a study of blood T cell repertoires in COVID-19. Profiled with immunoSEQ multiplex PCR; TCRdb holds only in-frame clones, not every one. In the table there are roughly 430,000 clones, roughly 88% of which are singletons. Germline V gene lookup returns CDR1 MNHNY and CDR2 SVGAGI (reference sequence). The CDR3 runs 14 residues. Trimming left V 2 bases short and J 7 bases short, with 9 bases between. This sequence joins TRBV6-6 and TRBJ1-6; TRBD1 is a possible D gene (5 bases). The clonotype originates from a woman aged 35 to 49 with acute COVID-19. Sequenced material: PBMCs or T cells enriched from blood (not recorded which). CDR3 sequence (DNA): TGTGCCAGCAGTTACGCAGGGAAAAATTCACCCCTCCACTTT. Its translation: CASSYAGKNSPLHF.